One and the same sample provided the 16 T cell receptor beta chains below, sequenced in a study of T cells expressing NK-cell markers. After re-calling the 5' RACE reads, TCRdb lists one entry per CDR3 protein, DNA absent. This sample's clone table lists 350,000 to 400,000 distinct CDR3 sequences. What was sequenced was blood T cells: a sorted CD56 or NKG2C T cell subset, CD4+ or CD8+ T cells, or bulk PBMC T cells (not recorded which). Receptor source: a woman aged 45-65 years in good health.

The CDR3 is CSVEMQLANYGYTF. The chain is built from TRBV29-1 and TRBJ1-2. From germline, CDR1 is SQVTM and CDR2 ANQGSEA. The CDR3 runs to 14 residues.

V gene TRBV6-5 combines with J gene TRBJ2-2. This CDR3 contains 13 residues. The germline V gene has CDR1 MNHEY and CDR2 SVGAGI. The CDR3 sequence is CASSYFVAGELFF.

The rearrangement links TRBV27 to TRBJ2-7; TCRdb selects TRBD2, and the lack of DNA leaves this call unchecked. The CDR3 runs to 15 residues. Germline V CDR1 and CDR2: MNHEY, SMNVEV (reference sequence). This CDR3 reads CASSREASGRGEQYF.

The V and J genes are TRBV12-3 or TRBV12-4 and TRBJ2-2. The CDR3 totals 15 residues. CDR3 sequence reads: CASSLSVGNTGELFF.

The CDR3 loop reads CASSYGAGGRETQYF. This chain uses TRBV6-5 with TRBJ2-5; the D call from TCRdb, TRBD2, cannot be confirmed without DNA. Germline CDR1 is MNHEY and CDR2 is SVGAGI. CDR3 length equals 15 residues.

This chain connects TRBV29-1 to TRBJ2-7; checking the TCRdb D call of TRBD2 is not possible without DNA. In germline, CDR1 is SQVTM, CDR2 ANQGSEA. CDR3 length: 14 residues. This CDR3 reads CSPLVCVSIYEQYF.

CDR3 sequence: CASSLITGGLVTDTQYF. The rearrangement uses TRBV5-5 and TRBJ2-3; the TCRdb call, TRBD2, lacks DNA for checking. There are 17 residues in the CDR3. Germline CDR1 reads SGHKS; CDR2 reads YYEKEE (reference sequence).

The chain combines TRBV6-6 with TRBJ2-3; the D call of TRBD2 rests on TCRdb alone, since no DNA is present to check it. Per germline, CDR1 MNHNY and CDR2 SVGAGI (reference sequence). CDR3 size: 15 residues. The CDR3 protein is CASSPIAASTDTQYF.

The chain links TRBV28 to TRBJ1-2. Germline CDR1 and CDR2: MDHEN and SYDVKM. This CDR3 spans 14 amino acids. The CDR3 is CASRSTGRRYGYTF.

The gene calls are TRBV20-1 and TRBJ1-2; TCRdb outputs TRBD1, but without DNA this stays unchecked. The CDR3 runs to 13 residues. Germline V lookup: CDR1 DFQATT, CDR2 SNEGSKA (reference sequence). The CDR3 sequence: CSALPGQGGGYTF.

This chain connects TRBV6-5 to TRBJ1-4; TCRdb reports TRBD1, a call that lacks DNA to check it against. Germline-derived CDR1 and CDR2 are MNHEY and SVGAGI. The CDR3 is 16 residues long. CDR3 sequence: CASSSQTGTGMGKLFF.

J is TRBJ2-5 and V is TRBV2; TCRdb gives TRBD1 as the D gene, but with no DNA this cannot be confirmed. Germline assignment: CDR1 SNHLY and CDR2 FYNNEI. CDR3 length: 14 amino acids. CDR3 in amino acids: CASSAGRSRETQYF.

The chain combines TRBV9 with TRBJ2-2; there is no DNA to check the TCRdb D call of TRBD1. This CDR3 contains 15 residues. CDR1 is SGDLS and CDR2 is YYNGEE in the germline V gene. The CDR3: CASSRDREGAGELFF.

The chain combines TRBV5-1 with TRBJ2-3; TCRdb proposes TRBD1, but this gene call is untestable without DNA. CDR3 size: 16 residues. Germline V lookup: CDR1 SGHRS, CDR2 YFSETQ. CDR3 region: CASSLYGRGRTDTQYF. Variable domain in full (rest from reference TRBV5-1 and TRBJ2-3): KAGVTQTPRYLIKTRGQQVTLSCSPISGHRSVSWYQQTPGQGLQFLFEYFSETQRNKGNFPGRFSGRQFSNSRSEMNVSTLELGDSALYLCASSLYGRGRTDTQYFGPGTRLTVL.

The V gene is TRBV10-1, the J gene TRBJ2-4; TCRdb picks TRBD1, but there is no DNA to check that call. The CDR3 totals 18 residues. CDR1 is WNHNN and CDR2 is SYGVQD in the germline V gene (reference sequence). This CDR3 is CASSESADSGGLQNIQYF.

The V and J genes are TRBV9 and TRBJ2-3; TCRdb's assignment of TRBD2 cannot be checked, as there is no DNA. Germline CDR1 reads SGDLS; CDR2 reads YYNGEE. This CDR3 has 16 residues. CDR3 residues: CASSLRDFSSTDTQYF.